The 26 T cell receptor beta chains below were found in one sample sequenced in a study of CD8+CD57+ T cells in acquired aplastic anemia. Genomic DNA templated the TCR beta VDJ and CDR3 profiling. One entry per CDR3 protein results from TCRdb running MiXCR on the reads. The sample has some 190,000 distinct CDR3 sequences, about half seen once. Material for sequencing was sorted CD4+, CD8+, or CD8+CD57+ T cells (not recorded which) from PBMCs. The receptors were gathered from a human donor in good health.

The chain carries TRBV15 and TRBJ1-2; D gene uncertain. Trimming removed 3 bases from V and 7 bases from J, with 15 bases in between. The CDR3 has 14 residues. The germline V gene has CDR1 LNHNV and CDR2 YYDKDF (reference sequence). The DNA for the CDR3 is TGTGCCACCAGCAGGGACGTCGTGGGCCCTGGCTACACCTTC. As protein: CATSRDVVGPGYTF.

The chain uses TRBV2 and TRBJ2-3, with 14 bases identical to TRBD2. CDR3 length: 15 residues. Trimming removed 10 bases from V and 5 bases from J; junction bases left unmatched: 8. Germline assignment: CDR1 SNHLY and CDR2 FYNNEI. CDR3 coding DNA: TGTGCCATCCAGGGACTAGCGGGGGTTAGAGATACGCAGTATTTT. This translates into CAIQGLAGVRDTQYF.

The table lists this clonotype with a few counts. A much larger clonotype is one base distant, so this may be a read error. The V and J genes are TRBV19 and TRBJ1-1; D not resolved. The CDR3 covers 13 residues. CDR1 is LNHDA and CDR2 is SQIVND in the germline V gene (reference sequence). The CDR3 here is CASNWGVNTGAFF. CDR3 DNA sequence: TGTGCCAGTAATTGGGGAGTGAACACTGGAGCTTTCTTT.

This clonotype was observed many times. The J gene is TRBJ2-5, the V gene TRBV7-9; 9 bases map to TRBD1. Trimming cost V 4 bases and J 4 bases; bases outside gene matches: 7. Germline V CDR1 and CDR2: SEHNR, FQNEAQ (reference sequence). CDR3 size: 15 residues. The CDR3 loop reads CASSSGTGWRETQYF. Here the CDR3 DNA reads TGTGCCAGCAGCTCCGGGACAGGGTGGCGAGAGACCCAGTACTTC.

The CDR3 is CASSLGGLGEKLFF. CDR3 coding DNA: TGTGCCAGCAGCTTAGGGGGGTTGGGTGAAAAACTGTTTTTT. The rearrangement links TRBV11-2 to TRBJ1-4; TRBD1 is a possible D gene (5 bases). The CDR3 runs 14 residues. Trimming pared 1 base from V and 7 bases from J, leaving 10 bases between. Germline V gene sequence: CDR1 SGHAT, CDR2 FQNNGV.

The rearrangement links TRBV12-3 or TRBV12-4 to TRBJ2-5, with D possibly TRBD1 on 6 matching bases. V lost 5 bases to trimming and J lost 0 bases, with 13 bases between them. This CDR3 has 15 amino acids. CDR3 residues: CASSADRKYQETQYF. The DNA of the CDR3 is TGTGCCAGCAGTGCAGACAGGAAGTACCAAGAGACCCAGTACTTC.

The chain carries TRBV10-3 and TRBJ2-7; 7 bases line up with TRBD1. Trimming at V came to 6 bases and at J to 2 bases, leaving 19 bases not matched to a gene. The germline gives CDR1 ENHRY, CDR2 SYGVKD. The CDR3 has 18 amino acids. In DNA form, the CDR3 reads TGTGCCATCAGCAGGGGGACCACACCTAGGAAGACCACCTACGAGCAGTACTTC. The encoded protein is CAISRGTTPRKTTYEQYF.

CDR3 loop: CASRKGQGGEKLFF. CDR3 coding DNA: TGTGCCAGCAGGAAAGGACAGGGGGGTGAAAAACTGTTTTTT. V and J are TRBV25-1 and TRBJ1-4, with 10 bases fitting TRBD1. Unmatched junction bases numbered 5, after V lost 6 bases and J lost 7 bases. Germline V gene data show CDR1 as MGHDK and CDR2 as SYGVNS. This CDR3 is 14 amino acids long. The whole variable domain, filled in from reference TRBV25-1 and TRBJ1-4, reads EADIYQTPRYLVIGTGKKITLECSQTMGHDKMYWYQQDPGMELHLIHYSYGVNSTEKGDLSSESTVSRIRTEHFPLTLESARPSHTSQYLCASRKGQGGEKLFFGSGTQLSVL.

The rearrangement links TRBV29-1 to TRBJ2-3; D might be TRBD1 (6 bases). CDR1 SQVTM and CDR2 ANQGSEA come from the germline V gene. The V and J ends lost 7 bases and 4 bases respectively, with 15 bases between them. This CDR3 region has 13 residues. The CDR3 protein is CSELQGHPDTQYF. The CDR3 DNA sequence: TGCAGCGAGCTACAGGGACACCCAGATACGCAGTATTTT.

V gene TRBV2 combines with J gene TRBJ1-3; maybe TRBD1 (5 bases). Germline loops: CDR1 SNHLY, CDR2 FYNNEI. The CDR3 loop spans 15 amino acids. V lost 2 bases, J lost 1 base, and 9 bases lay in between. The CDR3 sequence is CASSESGYSGNTIYF. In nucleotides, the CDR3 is TGTGCCAGCAGTGAATCAGGGTATTCTGGAAACACCATATATTTT.

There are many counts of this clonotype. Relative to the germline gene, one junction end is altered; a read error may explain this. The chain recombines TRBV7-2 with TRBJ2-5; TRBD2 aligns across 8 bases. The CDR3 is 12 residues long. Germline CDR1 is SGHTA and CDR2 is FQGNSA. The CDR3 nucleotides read TGTGCCAGCAGCCCGGGGGGGCCTTTGGTTCTCTTC. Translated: CASSPGGPLVLF.

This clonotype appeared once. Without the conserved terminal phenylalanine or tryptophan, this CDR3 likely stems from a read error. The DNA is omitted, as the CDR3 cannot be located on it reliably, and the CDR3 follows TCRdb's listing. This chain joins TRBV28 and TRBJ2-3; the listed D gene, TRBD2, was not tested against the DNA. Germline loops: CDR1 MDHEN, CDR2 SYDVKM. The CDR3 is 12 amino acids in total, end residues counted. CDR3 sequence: CASSPDPTSRHS.

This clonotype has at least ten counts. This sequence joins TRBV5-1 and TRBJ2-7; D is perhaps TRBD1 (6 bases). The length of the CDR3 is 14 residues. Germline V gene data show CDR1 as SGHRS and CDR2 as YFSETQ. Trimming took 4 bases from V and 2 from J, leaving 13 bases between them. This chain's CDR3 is CASSAGTPTYEQYF. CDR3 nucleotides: TGCGCCAGCAGCGCCGGGACACCAACCTACGAGCAGTACTTC.

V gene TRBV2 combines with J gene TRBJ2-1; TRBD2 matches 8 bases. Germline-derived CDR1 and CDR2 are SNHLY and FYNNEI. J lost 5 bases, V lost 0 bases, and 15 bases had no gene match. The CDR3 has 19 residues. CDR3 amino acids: CASSEARYRPGGIHNEQFF. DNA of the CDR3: TGTGCCAGCAGTGAAGCGCGCTACCGTCCGGGAGGGATTCACAATGAGCAGTTCTTC.

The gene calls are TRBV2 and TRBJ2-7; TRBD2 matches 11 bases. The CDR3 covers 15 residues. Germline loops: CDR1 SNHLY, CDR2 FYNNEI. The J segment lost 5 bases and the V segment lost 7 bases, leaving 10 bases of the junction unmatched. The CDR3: CASTEQTSGMDEQYF. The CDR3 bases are TGTGCCAGCACTGAGCAGACTAGCGGGATGGACGAGCAGTACTTC.

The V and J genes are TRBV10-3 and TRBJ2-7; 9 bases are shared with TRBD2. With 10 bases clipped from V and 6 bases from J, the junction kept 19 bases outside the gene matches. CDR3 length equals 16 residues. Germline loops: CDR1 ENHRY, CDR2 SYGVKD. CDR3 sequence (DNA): TGTGCCAGCAGCCAAGATAGTGGGACTAGCAGCCCCGAGCAGTACTTC. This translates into CASSQDSGTSSPEQYF.

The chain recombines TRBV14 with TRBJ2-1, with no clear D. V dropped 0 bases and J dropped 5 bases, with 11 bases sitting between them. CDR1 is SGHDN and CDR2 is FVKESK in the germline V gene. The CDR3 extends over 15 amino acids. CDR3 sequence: CASSQDPLTNNEQFF. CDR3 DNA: TGTGCCAGCAGCCAAGACCCCCTAACTAACAATGAGCAGTTCTTC.

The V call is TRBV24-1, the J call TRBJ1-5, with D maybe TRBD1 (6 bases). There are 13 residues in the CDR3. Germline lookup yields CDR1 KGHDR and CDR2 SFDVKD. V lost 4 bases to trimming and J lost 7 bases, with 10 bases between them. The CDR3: CATSEGGRQPQHF. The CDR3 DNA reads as TGTGCCACCAGTGAGGGGGGCCGACAGCCCCAGCATTTT.

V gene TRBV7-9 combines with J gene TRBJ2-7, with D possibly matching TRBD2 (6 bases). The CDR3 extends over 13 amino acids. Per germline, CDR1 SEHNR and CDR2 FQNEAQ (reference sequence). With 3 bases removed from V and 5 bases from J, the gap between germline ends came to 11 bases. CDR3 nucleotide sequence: TGTGCCAGCAGCTTCTCGGGGGAAGACGAGCAGTACTTC. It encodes CASSFSGEDEQYF.

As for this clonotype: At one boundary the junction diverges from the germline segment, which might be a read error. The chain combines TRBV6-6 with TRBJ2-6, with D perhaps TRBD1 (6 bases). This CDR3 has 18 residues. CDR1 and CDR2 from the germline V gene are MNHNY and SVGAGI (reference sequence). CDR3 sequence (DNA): TGTACCAGCAGTCCTCGACTCACAGGGTTGTCTGGGGCCAACGTCCTGACTTTC. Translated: CTSSPRLTGLSGANVLTF.

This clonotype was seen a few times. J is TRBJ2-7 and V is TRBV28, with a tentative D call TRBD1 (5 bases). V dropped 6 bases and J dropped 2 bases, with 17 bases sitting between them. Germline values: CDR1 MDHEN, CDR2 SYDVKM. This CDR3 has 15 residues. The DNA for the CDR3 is TGTGCCAGCAGGCAGGGTGGGGAAAGTACCTACGAGCAGTACTTC. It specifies CASRQGGESTYEQYF.

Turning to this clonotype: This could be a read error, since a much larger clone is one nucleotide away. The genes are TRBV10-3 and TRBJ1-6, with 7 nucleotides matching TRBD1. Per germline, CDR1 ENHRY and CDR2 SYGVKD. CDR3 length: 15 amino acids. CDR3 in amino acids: CASSSGTVVNSPLHF. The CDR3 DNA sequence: TGTGCCAGCAGTTCCGGGACAGTTGTCAATTCACCCCTCCACTTT.

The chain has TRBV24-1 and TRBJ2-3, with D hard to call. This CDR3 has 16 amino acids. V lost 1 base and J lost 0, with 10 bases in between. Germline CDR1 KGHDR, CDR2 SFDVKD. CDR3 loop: CATSDFSTSSTDTQYF. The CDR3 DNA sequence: TGTGCCACCAGTGATTTTTCCACCTCTAGCACAGATACGCAGTATTTT.

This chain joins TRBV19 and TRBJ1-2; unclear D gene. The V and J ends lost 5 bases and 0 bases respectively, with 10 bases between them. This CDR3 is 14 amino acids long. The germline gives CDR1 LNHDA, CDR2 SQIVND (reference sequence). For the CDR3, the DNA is TGTGCCAGTAGTCCCGCAGGCTCTAACTATGGCTACACCTTC. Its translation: CASSPAGSNYGYTF. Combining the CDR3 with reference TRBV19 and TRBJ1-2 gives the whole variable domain DGGITQSPKYLFRKEGQNVTLSCEQNLNHDAMYWYRQDPGQGLRLIYYSQIVNDFQKGDIAEGYSVSREKKESFPLTVTSAQKNPTAFYLCASSPAGSNYGYTFGSGTRLTVV.

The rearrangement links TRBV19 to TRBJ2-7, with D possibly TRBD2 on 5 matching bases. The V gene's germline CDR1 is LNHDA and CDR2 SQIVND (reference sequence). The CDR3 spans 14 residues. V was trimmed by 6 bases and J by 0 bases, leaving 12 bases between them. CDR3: CASSQEGSSYEQYF. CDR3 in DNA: TGTGCCAGTAGCCAGGAAGGGAGCTCCTACGAGCAGTACTTC.

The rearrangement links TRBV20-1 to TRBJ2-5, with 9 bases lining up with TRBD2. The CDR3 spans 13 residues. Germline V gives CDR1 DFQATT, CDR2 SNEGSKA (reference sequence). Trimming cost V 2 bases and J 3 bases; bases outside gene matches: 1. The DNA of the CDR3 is TGCAGTGCTAGACTAGCGGGAAAAGAGACCCAGTACTTC. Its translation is CSARLAGKETQYF.